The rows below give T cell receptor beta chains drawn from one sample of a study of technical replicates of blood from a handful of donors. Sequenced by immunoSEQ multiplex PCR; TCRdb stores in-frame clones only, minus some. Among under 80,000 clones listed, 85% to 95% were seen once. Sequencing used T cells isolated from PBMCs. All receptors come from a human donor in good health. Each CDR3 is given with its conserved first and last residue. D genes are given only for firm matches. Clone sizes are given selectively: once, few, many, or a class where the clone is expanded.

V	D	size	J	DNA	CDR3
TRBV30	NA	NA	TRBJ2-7	TGTGCCTGGAGCCCAGGCTACGAGCAGTACTTC	CAWSPGYEQYF
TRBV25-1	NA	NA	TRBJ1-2	TGTGCCAGCAGTGAATTCGAGGGGGTGGGCTATGGCTACACCTTC	CASSEFEGVGYGYTF
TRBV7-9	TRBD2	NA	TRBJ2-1	TGTGCCAGCAGACCAACTAGCGGGAGGGCCGGTGATGAGCAGTTCTTC	CASRPTSGRAGDEQFF
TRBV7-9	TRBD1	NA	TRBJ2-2	TGTGCCAGCAGCCCCGGACAGGGGCGAGGGACCGGGGAGCTGTTTTTT	CASSPGQGRGTGELFF
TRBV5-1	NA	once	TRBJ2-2	TGCGCCAGCAGTGGTTGGCAGGTGAACACCGGGGAGCTGTTTTTT	CASSGWQVNTGELFF
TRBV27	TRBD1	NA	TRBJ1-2	TGTGCCAGCAGTTTAGGGGCGGATGCAGGGGGCAACTATGGCTACACCTTC	CASSLGADAGGNYGYTF
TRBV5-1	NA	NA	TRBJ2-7	TGCGCCAGCAGCTTGGGGGACACCGGCTCCTACGAGCAGTACTTC	CASSLGDTGSYEQYF
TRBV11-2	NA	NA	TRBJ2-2	TGTGCCAGCAGCTTAGTTGTGACAGGAAACACCGGGGAGCTGTTTTTT	CASSLVVTGNTGELFF
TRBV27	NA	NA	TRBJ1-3	TGTGCCAGCAGTTTACGGGTAGGCCCCGTGTACACCATATATTTT	CASSLRVGPVYTIYF
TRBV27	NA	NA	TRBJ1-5	TGTGCCAGCAGTTCACTTAATCAGCCCCAGCATTTT	CASSSLNQPQHF
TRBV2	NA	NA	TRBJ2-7	TGTGCCAGCAGTGAGGACATCAGTTACGAGCAGTACTTC	CASSEDISYEQYF
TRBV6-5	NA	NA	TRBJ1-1	TGTGCCAGCAGCCCCCCTGGTTCGAGGAACACTGAAGCTTTCTTT	CASSPPGSRNTEAFF
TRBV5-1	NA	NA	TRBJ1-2	TGCGCCAGCAGCTTGTTACCAGTCTATGGCTACACCTTC	CASSLLPVYGYTF
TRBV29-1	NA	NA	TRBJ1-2	TGCAGCGTTGAAGAAACGGATGAGGCGTATGGCTACACCTTC	CSVEETDEAYGYTF
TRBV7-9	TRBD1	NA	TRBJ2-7	TGTGCCAGCAGCTCCCCCCCCGGACAGGGGGTATACGAGCAGTACTTC	CASSSPPGQGVYEQYF
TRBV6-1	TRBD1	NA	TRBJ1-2	TGTGCCAGCAGTGAAGGGACAGGGCCGAACTATGGCTACACCTTC	CASSEGTGPNYGYTF
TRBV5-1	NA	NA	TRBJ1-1	TGCGCCAGCAGCGCCAAGGGGCCAGGATTGAACACTGAAGCTTTCTTT	CASSAKGPGLNTEAFF
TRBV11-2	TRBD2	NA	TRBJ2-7	TGTGCCAGCAGCTTACTAGCGGGATTGAACGAGCAGTACTTC	CASSLLAGLNEQYF
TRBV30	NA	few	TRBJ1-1	TGTGCCTGGAGTTTGACAGTCGGCACTGAAGCTTTCTTT	CAWSLTVGTEAFF
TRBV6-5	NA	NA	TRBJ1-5	TGTGCCAGCGCGGCAGGACTTAATCAGCCCCAGCATTTT	CASAAGLNQPQHF
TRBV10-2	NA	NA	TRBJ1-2	TGCGCCAGCAGTGAGTCGAGTAGGTCAGGCATCTATGGCTACACCTTC	CASSESSRSGIYGYTF
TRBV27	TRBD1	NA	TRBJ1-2	TGTGCCAGCAGGCCGGACAGGGTTGGCGGCTACACCTTC	CASRPDRVGGYTF
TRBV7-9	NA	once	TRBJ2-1	TGTGCCAGCAGCCCATACTCAGGCGTTTACAATGAGCAGTTCTTC	CASSPYSGVYNEQFF
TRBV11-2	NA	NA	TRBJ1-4	TGTGCCAGCAACCTAGGGGGAACTAATGAAAAACTGTTTTTT	CASNLGGTNEKLFF
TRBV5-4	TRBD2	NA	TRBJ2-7	TGTGCCAGCAGCTACCGACTAGCGGGCAACTACGAGCAGTACTTC	CASSYRLAGNYEQYF
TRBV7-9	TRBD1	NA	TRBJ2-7	TGTGCCAGCAGCTTAGCTATGGACAGGGCCTACGAGCAGTACTTC	CASSLAMDRAYEQYF
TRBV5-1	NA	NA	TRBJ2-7	TGCGCCAGCAGCTTGGCCCTGGCAGCCTACGAGCAGTACTTC	CASSLALAAYEQYF